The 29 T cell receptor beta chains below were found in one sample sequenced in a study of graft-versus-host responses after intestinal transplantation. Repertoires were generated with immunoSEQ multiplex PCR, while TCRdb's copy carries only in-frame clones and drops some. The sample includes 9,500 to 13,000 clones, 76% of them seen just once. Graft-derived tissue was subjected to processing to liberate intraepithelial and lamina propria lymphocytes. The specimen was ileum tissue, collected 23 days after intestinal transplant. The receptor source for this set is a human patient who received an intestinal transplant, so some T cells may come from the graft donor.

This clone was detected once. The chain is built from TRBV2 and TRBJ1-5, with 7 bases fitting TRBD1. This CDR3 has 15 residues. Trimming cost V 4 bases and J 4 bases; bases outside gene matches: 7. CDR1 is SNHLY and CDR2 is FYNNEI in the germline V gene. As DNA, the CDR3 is TGTGCCAGCAGTGTCGGGACAGCGAGTAATCAGCCCCAGCATTTT. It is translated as CASSVGTASNQPQHF.

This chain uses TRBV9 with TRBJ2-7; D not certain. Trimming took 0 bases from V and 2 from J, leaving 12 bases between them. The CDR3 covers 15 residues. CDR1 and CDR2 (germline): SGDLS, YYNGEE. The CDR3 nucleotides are TGTGCCAGCAGCGTAGGCCCAACAGCGACCTACGAGCAGTACTTC. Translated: CASSVGPTATYEQYF.

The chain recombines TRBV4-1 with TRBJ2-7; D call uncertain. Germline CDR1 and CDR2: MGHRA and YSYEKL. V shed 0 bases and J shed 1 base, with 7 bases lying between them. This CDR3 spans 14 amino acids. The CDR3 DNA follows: TGCGCCAGCAGCCAAGACCTCTTTTCCTACGAGCAGTACTTC. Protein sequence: CASSQDLFSYEQYF.

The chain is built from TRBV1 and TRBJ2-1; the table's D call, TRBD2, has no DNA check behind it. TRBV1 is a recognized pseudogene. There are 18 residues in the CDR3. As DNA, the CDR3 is TGCACCAGCAGCGAAAGACCTAGCGGGAGGGAGGCCTACAATGAGCAGTTCTTC. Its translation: CTSSERPSGREAYNEQFF.

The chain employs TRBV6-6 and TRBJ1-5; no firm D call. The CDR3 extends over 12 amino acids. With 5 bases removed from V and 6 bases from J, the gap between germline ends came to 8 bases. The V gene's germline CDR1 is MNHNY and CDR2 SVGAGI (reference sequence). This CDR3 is CASSRRVQPQHF. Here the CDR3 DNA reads TGTGCCAGCAGTCGGAGAGTTCAGCCCCAGCATTTT.

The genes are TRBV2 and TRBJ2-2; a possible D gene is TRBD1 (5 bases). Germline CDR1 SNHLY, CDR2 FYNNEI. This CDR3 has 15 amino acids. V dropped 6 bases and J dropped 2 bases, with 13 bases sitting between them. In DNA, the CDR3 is TGTGCCAGCAGAAATAGGACACATAACACCGGGGAGCTGTTTTTT. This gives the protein CASRNRTHNTGELFF.

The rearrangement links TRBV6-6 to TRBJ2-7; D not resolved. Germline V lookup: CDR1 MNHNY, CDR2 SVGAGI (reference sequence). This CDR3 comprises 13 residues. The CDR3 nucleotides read TGTGCATCCTCTTTCCATTCGGCCTACGAGCAGTACTTC. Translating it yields CASSFHSAYEQYF.

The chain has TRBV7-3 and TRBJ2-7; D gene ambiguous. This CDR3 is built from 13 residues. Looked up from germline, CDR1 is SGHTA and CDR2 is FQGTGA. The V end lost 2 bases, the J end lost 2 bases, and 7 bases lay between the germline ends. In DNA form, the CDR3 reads TGTGCCAGCAGCTTAGACCCGACCTACGAGCAGTACTTC. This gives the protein CASSLDPTYEQYF.

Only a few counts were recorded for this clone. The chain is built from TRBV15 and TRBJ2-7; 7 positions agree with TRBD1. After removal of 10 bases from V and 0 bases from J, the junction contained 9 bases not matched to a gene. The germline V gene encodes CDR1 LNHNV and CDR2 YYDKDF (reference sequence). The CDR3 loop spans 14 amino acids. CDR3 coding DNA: TGTGCCAGTAAACAGGGGCCTAACTCCTACGAGCAGTACTTC. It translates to CASKQGPNSYEQYF. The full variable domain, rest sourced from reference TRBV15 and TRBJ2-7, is DAMVIQNPRYQVTQFGKPVTLSCSQTLNHNVMYWYQQKSSQAPKLLFHYYDKDFNNEADTPDNFQSRRPNTSFCFLDIRSPGLGDTAMYLCASKQGPNSYEQYFGPGTRLTVT.

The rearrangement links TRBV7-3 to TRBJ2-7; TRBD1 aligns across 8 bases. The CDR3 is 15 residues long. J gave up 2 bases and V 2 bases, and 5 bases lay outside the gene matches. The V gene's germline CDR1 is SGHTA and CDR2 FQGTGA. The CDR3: CASSLGQGPPYEQYF. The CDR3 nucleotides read TGTGCCAGCAGCTTAGGACAGGGCCCCCCCTACGAGCAGTACTTC.

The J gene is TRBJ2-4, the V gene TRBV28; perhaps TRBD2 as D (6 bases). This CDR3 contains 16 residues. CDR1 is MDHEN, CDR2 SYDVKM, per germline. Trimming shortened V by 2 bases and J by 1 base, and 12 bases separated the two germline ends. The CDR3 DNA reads TGTGCCAGCAGTTTAGGAGGGCGAGACGCCAAAAACATTCAGTACTTC. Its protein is CASSLGGRDAKNIQYF.

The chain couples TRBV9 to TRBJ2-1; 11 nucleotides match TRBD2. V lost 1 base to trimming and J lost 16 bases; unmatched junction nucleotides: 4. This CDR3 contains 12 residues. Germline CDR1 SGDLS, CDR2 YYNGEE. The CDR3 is CASSVTSGSHFF. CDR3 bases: TGTGCCAGCAGCGTAACTAGCGGGAGTCATTTCTTC.

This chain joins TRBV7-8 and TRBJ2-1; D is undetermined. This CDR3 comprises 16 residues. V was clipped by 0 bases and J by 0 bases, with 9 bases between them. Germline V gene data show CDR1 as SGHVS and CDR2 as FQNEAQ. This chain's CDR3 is CASSLASIYSYNEQFF. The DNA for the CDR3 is TGTGCCAGCAGCTTAGCCTCGATTTACTCCTACAATGAGCAGTTCTTC.

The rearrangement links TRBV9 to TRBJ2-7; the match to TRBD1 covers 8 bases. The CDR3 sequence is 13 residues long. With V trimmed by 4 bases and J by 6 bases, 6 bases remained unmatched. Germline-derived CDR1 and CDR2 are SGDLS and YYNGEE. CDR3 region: CASSQGARTEQYF. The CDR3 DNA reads TGTGCCAGCAGCCAGGGGGCCCGAACCGAGCAGTACTTC.

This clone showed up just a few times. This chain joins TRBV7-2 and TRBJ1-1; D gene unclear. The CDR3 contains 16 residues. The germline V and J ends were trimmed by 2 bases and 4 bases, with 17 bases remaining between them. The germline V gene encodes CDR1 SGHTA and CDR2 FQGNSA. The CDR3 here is CASSLSVGPSGTEAFF. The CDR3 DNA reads TGTGCCAGCAGCTTATCAGTGGGTCCAAGCGGCACTGAAGCTTTCTTT.

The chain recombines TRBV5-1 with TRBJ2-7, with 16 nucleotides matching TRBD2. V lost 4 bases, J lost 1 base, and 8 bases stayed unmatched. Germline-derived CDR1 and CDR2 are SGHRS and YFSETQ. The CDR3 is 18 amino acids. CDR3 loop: CASSPGTSGRAFSYEQYF. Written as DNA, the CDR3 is TGCGCCAGCAGCCCCGGGACTAGCGGGAGGGCCTTTTCCTACGAGCAGTACTTC.

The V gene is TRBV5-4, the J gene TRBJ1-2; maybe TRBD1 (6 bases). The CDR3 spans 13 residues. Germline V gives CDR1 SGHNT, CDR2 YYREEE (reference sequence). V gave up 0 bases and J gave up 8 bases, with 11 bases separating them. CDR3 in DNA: TGTGCCAGCAGCTTGGGGGGGGCCCGGGGCTACACCTTC. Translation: CASSLGGARGYTF. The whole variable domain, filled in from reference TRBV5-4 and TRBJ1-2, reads ETGVTQSPTHLIKTRGQQVTLRCSSQSGHNTVSWYQQALGQGPQFIFQYYREEENGRGNFPPRFSGLQFPNYSSELNVNALELDDSALYLCASSLGGARGYTFGSGTRLTVV.

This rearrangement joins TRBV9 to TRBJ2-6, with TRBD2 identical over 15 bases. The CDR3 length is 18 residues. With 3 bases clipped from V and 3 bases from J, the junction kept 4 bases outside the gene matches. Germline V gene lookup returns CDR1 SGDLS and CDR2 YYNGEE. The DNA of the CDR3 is TGTGCCAGCAGCGCCTCGGGACTAGCGGGAGGTGGGGCCAACGTCCTGACTTTC. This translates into CASSASGLAGGGANVLTF.

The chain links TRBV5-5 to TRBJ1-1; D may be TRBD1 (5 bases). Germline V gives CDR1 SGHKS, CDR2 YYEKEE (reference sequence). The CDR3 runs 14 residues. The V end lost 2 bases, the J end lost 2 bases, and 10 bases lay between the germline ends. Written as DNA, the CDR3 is TGTGCCAGCAGCTTCAGGGCCCCCAACACTGAAGCTTTCTTT. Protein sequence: CASSFRAPNTEAFF.

CDR3 sequence (DNA): TGCGCCAGCAGCCAAGCCCCCGGTCCTGAAAAAACAGATACGCAGTATTTT. Amino acids: CASSQAPGPEKTDTQYF. This chain joins TRBV4-3 and TRBJ2-3; no clear D. The germline V and J ends were trimmed by 1 base and 3 bases, with 17 bases remaining between them. The CDR3 extends over 17 amino acids. The germline V gene has CDR1 LGHNA and CDR2 YSLEER.

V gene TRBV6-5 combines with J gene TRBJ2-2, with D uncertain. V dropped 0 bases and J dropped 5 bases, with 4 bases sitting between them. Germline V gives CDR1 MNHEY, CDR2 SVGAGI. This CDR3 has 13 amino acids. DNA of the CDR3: TGTGCCAGCAGTTACTCTGGGACCGGGGAGCTGTTTTTT. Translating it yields CASSYSGTGELFF.

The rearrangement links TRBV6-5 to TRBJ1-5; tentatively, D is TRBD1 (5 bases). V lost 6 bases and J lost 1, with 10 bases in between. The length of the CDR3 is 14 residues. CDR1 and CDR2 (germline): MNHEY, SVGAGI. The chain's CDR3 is CASSLRDSNQPQHF. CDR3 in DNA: TGTGCCAGCAGCCTCCGGGACAGCAATCAGCCCCAGCATTTT.

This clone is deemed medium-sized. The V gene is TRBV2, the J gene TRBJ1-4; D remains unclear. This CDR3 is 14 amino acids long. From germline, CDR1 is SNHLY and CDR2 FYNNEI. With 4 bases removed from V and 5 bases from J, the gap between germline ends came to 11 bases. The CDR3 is CASSGRPLNEKLFF. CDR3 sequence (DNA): TGTGCCAGCAGTGGACGGCCTCTCAATGAAAAACTGTTTTTT.

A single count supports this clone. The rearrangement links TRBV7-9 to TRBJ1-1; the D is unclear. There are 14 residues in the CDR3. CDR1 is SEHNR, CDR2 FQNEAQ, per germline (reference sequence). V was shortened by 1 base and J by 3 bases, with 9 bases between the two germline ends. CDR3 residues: CASSLGSLDTEAFF. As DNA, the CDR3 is TGTGCCAGCAGCTTAGGTTCGTTGGACACTGAAGCTTTCTTT.

The CDR3 DNA reads as TGTGCCAGCAGCGCAGTAGCGGGATCCAACTACAATGAGCAGTTCTTC. It yields the protein CASSAVAGSNYNEQFF. The chain recombines TRBV9 with TRBJ2-1, with 8 positions matching TRBD2. The CDR3 extends over 16 amino acids. The V gene end was trimmed by 3 bases and the J gene end by 3 bases; junction bases not matched to a gene: 8. The germline V gene has CDR1 SGDLS and CDR2 YYNGEE.

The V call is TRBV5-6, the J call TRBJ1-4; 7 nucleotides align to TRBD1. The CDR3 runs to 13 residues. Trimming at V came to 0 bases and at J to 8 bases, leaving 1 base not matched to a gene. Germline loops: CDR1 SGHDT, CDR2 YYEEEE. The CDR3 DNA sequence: TGTGCCAGCAGCTTGGACAGGGGAGAAAAACTGTTTTTT. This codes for CASSLDRGEKLFF.

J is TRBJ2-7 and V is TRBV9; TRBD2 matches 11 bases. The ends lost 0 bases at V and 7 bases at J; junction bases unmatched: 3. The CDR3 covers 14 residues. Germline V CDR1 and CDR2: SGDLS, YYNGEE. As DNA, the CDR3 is TGTGCCAGCAGCGTAGGAGTAGCGGGAGGGGAGCAGTACTTC. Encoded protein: CASSVGVAGGEQYF.

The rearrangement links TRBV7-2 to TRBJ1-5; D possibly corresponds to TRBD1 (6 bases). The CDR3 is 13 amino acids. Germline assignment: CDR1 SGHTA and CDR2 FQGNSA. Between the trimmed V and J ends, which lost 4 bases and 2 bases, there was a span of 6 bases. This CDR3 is CASSSGGNQPQHF. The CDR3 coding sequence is TGTGCCAGCAGCTCAGGGGGCAATCAGCCCCAGCATTTT.

The CDR3 region has the DNA TGTGCCATCAGCCGCCATCCGGCGGGGCGAGAGACCCAGTACTTC. Encoded protein: CAISRHPAGRETQYF. The chain uses TRBV10-3 and TRBJ2-5, with D possibly TRBD2 on 6 matching bases. Germline loops: CDR1 ENHRY, CDR2 SYGVKD. Trimming stripped 6 bases from V and 4 bases from J, with 18 bases between. The CDR3 is 15 amino acids.